Listed below are T cell receptor beta chains from one sample, sequenced in a study of CD8+ T cells in alopecia areata. TCRdb keeps only in-frame clones here, not all; method: immunoSEQ multiplex PCR. In the table there are 200,000 to 250,000 clones, approximately 61% of which are singletons. The specimen comprised CD4+ T cells sorted from blood, sampled at week 0. Every receptor here comes from a human donor with alopecia areata. Both conserved end residues are part of each CDR3. Fields, in order: CDR3 length, D gene, J gene, clone size, V gene, CDR3 protein, CDR3 DNA. D genes are given only for firm matches. Clone size is given for some rows only: seen once, a few or many times, or a class if the clone is expanded.

len: 13; d_gene: -; j_gene: TRBJ1-5; abundance: -; v_gene: TRBV2; CDR3aa: CASSLQGNQPQHF; CDR3nt: TGTGCCAGCAGCCTACAGGGCAATCAGCCCCAGCATTTT
len: 14; d_gene: -; j_gene: TRBJ2-5; abundance: few; v_gene: TRBV18; CDR3aa: CASSPPRNQETQYF; CDR3nt: TGTGCCAGCTCACCACCTAGAAACCAAGAGACCCAGTACTTC
len: 19; d_gene: TRBD1; j_gene: TRBJ2-6; abundance: -; v_gene: TRBV6-1; CDR3aa: CASSVTPGQGAKGANVLTF; CDR3nt: TGTGCCAGCAGTGTTACACCGGGACAGGGGGCGAAAGGGGCCAACGTCCTGACTTTC
len: 15; d_gene: TRBD2; j_gene: TRBJ2-7; abundance: -; v_gene: TRBV7-9; CDR3aa: CASSAQTRGRDEQYF; CDR3nt: TGTGCCAGCAGCGCCCAGACGCGGGGGAGGGACGAGCAGTACTTC
len: 12; d_gene: -; j_gene: TRBJ2-7; abundance: few; v_gene: TRBV29-1; CDR3aa: CSVGRGPYEQYF; CDR3nt: TGCAGCGTTGGTAGGGGACCCTACGAGCAGTACTTC
len: 15; d_gene: TRBD1; j_gene: TRBJ2-4; abundance: -; v_gene: TRBV2; CDR3aa: CASHRGLGPAGIQYF; CDR3nt: TGTGCCAGCCACAGGGGGCTGGGCCCGGCGGGCATTCAGTACTTC
len: 16; d_gene: TRBD1; j_gene: TRBJ1-1; abundance: -; v_gene: TRBV19; CDR3aa: CASSLGQGKMNTEAFF; CDR3nt: TGTGCCAGTAGTCTCGGACAGGGGAAGATGAACACTGAAGCTTTCTTT
len: 14; d_gene: TRBD1; j_gene: TRBJ1-1; abundance: many; v_gene: TRBV27; CDR3aa: CASSLSGTGREAFF; CDR3nt: TGTGCCAGCAGTTTATCAGGGACAGGGCGTGAAGCTTTCTTT
len: 15; d_gene: TRBD1; j_gene: TRBJ1-2; abundance: -; v_gene: TRBV29-1; CDR3aa: CSVEAQSPGGEGYTF; CDR3nt: TGCAGCGTTGAAGCCCAGTCGCCAGGGGGAGAGGGCTACACCTTC
len: 15; d_gene: -; j_gene: TRBJ1-1; abundance: -; v_gene: TRBV6-9; CDR3aa: CASSYSDPENTEAFF; CDR3nt: TGTGCCAGCAGTTATTCCGACCCTGAGAACACTGAAGCTTTCTTT
len: 15; d_gene: -; j_gene: TRBJ1-6; abundance: -; v_gene: TRBV5-1; CDR3aa: CASSIRGQGNSPLHF; CDR3nt: TGCGCCAGCAGCATTCGGGGGCAGGGGAATTCACCCCTCCACTTT
len: 15; d_gene: -; j_gene: TRBJ2-3; abundance: -; v_gene: TRBV5-1; CDR3aa: CASSRTGTATDTQYF; CDR3nt: TGCGCCAGCAGCCGAACCGGGACTGCAACAGATACGCAGTATTTT
len: 15; d_gene: -; j_gene: TRBJ2-3; abundance: few; v_gene: TRBV19; CDR3aa: CASSKGDSSTDTQYF; CDR3nt: TGTGCCAGTAGTAAGGGCGACAGTAGCACAGATACGCAGTATTTT
len: 13; d_gene: -; j_gene: TRBJ2-5; abundance: -; v_gene: TRBV18; CDR3aa: CASSPGLQETQYF; CDR3nt: TGTGCCAGCTCACCAGGACTTCAAGAGACCCAGTACTTC
len: 15; d_gene: -; j_gene: TRBJ1-2; abundance: few; v_gene: TRBV5-4; CDR3aa: CASSFRVGGNYGYTF; CDR3nt: TGTGCCAGCAGCTTCCGGGTCGGGGGAAACTATGGCTACACCTTC
len: 15; d_gene: -; j_gene: TRBJ1-2; abundance: -; v_gene: TRBV2; CDR3aa: CASSPEGGGGYGYTF; CDR3nt: TGTGCCAGCAGCCCCGAGGGCGGGGGCGGCTATGGCTACACCTTC
len: 13; d_gene: TRBD1; j_gene: TRBJ2-7; abundance: -; v_gene: TRBV7-9; CDR3aa: CASSWRQGDEQYF; CDR3nt: TGTGCCAGCAGCTGGAGACAGGGGGACGAGCAGTACTTC
len: 15; d_gene: -; j_gene: TRBJ1-5; abundance: -; v_gene: TRBV4-1; CDR3aa: CASSQEGALGQPQHF; CDR3nt: TGCGCCAGCAGCCAAGAAGGGGCTCTAGGGCAGCCCCAGCATTTT
len: 20; d_gene: TRBD2; j_gene: TRBJ2-1; abundance: few; v_gene: TRBV5-1; CDR3aa: CASSLSAGGPGGRKSNEQFF; CDR3nt: TGCGCCAGCAGCTTGTCGGCGGGAGGGCCGGGTGGCCGGAAATCCAATGAGCAGTTCTTC
len: 14; d_gene: -; j_gene: TRBJ2-2; abundance: -; v_gene: TRBV29-1; CDR3aa: CSVESTLNTGELFF; CDR3nt: TGCAGCGTTGAATCGACATTGAACACCGGGGAGCTGTTTTTT
len: 14; d_gene: -; j_gene: TRBJ2-3; abundance: few; v_gene: TRBV6-5; CDR3aa: CASSYSTVTDTQYF; CDR3nt: TGTGCCAGCAGTTACTCGACAGTGACAGATACGCAGTATTTT
len: 14; d_gene: -; j_gene: TRBJ2-7; abundance: -; v_gene: TRBV7-9; CDR3aa: CASSLAPVNYEQYF; CDR3nt: TGTGCCAGCAGCTTAGCGCCAGTCAACTACGAGCAGTACTTC
len: 14; d_gene: TRBD1; j_gene: TRBJ2-1; abundance: few; v_gene: TRBV6-4; CDR3aa: CASRQGVTYNEQFF; CDR3nt: TGTGCCAGTCGACAGGGGGTAACCTACAATGAGCAGTTCTTC
len: 13; d_gene: -; j_gene: TRBJ1-5; abundance: -; v_gene: TRBV5-6; CDR3aa: CASSSAGYQPQHF; CDR3nt: TGTGCCAGCAGCTCAGCAGGGTATCAGCCCCAGCATTTT
len: 14; d_gene: -; j_gene: TRBJ2-2; abundance: -; v_gene: TRBV6-1; CDR3aa: CAGMRFGSTGELFF; CDR3nt: TGTGCCGGCATGAGGTTTGGATCCACCGGGGAGCTGTTTTTT
len: 16; d_gene: TRBD2; j_gene: TRBJ2-7; abundance: -; v_gene: TRBV30; CDR3aa: CAWSYFLTSGNYEQYF; CDR3nt: TGTGCCTGGAGTTACTTTCTGACTAGCGGGAACTACGAGCAGTACTTC
len: 13; d_gene: TRBD1; j_gene: TRBJ1-1; abundance: -; v_gene: TRBV27; CDR3aa: CASSGQGMIEAFF; CDR3nt: TGTGCCAGCTCTGGACAGGGAATGATTGAAGCTTTCTTT
len: 15; d_gene: TRBD1; j_gene: TRBJ2-7; abundance: -; v_gene: TRBV6-5; CDR3aa: CASNPGTGGVYEQYF; CDR3nt: TGTGCCAGCAACCCAGGGACAGGTGGGGTCTACGAGCAGTACTTC
len: 15; d_gene: -; j_gene: TRBJ1-1; abundance: -; v_gene: TRBV7-3; CDR3aa: CASSLSGTLNTEAFF; CDR3nt: TGTGCCAGCAGCTTATCCGGGACTCTGAACACTGAAGCTTTCTTT
len: 16; d_gene: TRBD2; j_gene: TRBJ2-5; abundance: -; v_gene: TRBV7-2; CDR3aa: CASSERLAGGGETQYF; CDR3nt: TGTGCCAGCAGCGAAAGACTAGCGGGAGGGGGAGAGACCCAGTACTTC
len: 12; d_gene: -; j_gene: TRBJ1-5; abundance: -; v_gene: TRBV29-1; CDR3aa: CSVGERSQPQHF; CDR3nt: TGCAGCGTTGGGGAAAGGAGTCAGCCCCAGCATTTT
len: 15; d_gene: -; j_gene: TRBJ2-3; abundance: once; v_gene: TRBV7-3; CDR3aa: CASSLNPSLTDTQYF; CDR3nt: TGTGCCAGCAGCTTAAACCCCTCCCTCACAGATACGCAGTATTTT
len: 13; d_gene: -; j_gene: TRBJ1-6; abundance: -; v_gene: TRBV29-1; CDR3aa: CSVAYSYNSPLHF; CDR3nt: TGCAGCGTTGCTTACTCCTATAATTCACCCCTCCACTTT
len: 16; d_gene: TRBD1; j_gene: TRBJ2-7; abundance: -; v_gene: TRBV27; CDR3aa: CASSLSGQPRSYEQYF; CDR3nt: TGTGCCAGCAGTTTATCGGGACAGCCCAGGTCCTACGAGCAGTACTTC
len: 16; d_gene: TRBD1; j_gene: TRBJ2-6; abundance: -; v_gene: TRBV29-1; CDR3aa: CSVWTGLTSGANVLTF; CDR3nt: TGCAGCGTGTGGACAGGGCTCACATCTGGGGCCAACGTCCTGACTTTC
len: 13; d_gene: -; j_gene: TRBJ1-2; abundance: -; v_gene: TRBV7-9; CDR3aa: CASTRYEGYGYTF; CDR3nt: TGTGCCAGCACCCGATATGAGGGGTATGGCTACACCTTC
len: 15; d_gene: -; j_gene: TRBJ2-1; abundance: -; v_gene: TRBV11-2; CDR3aa: CASSLGSDSYNEQFF; CDR3nt: TGTGCCAGCAGCTTGGGAAGCGACTCCTACAATGAGCAGTTCTTC
len: 12; d_gene: -; j_gene: TRBJ2-1; abundance: -; v_gene: TRBV5-1; CDR3aa: CASSLGGYEQFF; CDR3nt: TGCGCCAGCAGCTTGGGAGGCTATGAGCAGTTCTTC
len: 15; d_gene: TRBD2; j_gene: TRBJ2-1; abundance: few; v_gene: TRBV7-9; CDR3aa: CASSPEVAGTNEQFF; CDR3nt: TGTGCCAGCAGCCCCGAGGTAGCGGGAACCAATGAGCAGTTCTTC
len: 15; d_gene: TRBD1; j_gene: TRBJ2-7; abundance: -; v_gene: TRBV6-1; CDR3aa: CASNPGTGGVYEQYF; CDR3nt: TGTGCCAGCAACCCAGGGACAGGTGGGGTCTACGAGCAGTACTTC
len: 11; d_gene: -; j_gene: TRBJ1-2; abundance: -; v_gene: TRBV4-1; CDR3aa: CASSLPGGYTF; CDR3nt: TGCGCCAGCAGCCTCCCAGGAGGCTACACCTTC
len: 14; d_gene: TRBD1; j_gene: TRBJ1-6; abundance: few; v_gene: TRBV30; CDR3aa: CAWRRQGDNSPLHF; CDR3nt: TGTGCCTGGCGACGACAGGGGGATAATTCACCCCTCCACTTT
len: 14; d_gene: -; j_gene: TRBJ1-5; abundance: few; v_gene: TRBV30; CDR3aa: CAWSVPGGNQPQHF; CDR3nt: TGTGCCTGGAGTGTACCCGGGGGCAATCAGCCCCAGCATTTT
len: 16; d_gene: -; j_gene: TRBJ2-3; abundance: -; v_gene: TRBV25-1; CDR3aa: CASSELNGYGTDTQYF; CDR3nt: TGTGCCAGCAGTGAATTGAATGGCTACGGCACAGATACGCAGTATTTT
len: 13; d_gene: -; j_gene: TRBJ2-7; abundance: -; v_gene: TRBV27; CDR3aa: CASSFRRGHEQYF; CDR3nt: TGTGCCAGCAGTTTCCGACGGGGCCACGAGCAGTACTTC
len: 18; d_gene: -; j_gene: TRBJ2-7; abundance: few; v_gene: TRBV29-1; CDR3aa: CSVAKRAHTRDNPYEQYF; CDR3nt: TGCAGCGTTGCGAAGAGGGCACATACTAGGGACAACCCTTACGAGCAGTACTTC
len: 15; d_gene: -; j_gene: TRBJ1-6; abundance: -; v_gene: TRBV6-6; CDR3aa: CASSYSEGRDSPLHF; CDR3nt: TGTGCCAGCAGTTACTCAGAGGGTCGAGATTCACCCCTCCACTTT
len: 15; d_gene: -; j_gene: TRBJ1-2; abundance: -; v_gene: TRBV19; CDR3aa: CASSIGDRPWAGYTF; CDR3nt: TGTGCCAGTAGTATAGGTGACAGACCTTGGGCAGGCTACACCTTC
len: 15; d_gene: -; j_gene: TRBJ2-7; abundance: -; v_gene: TRBV5-4; CDR3aa: CASSTIQGFGDEQYF; CDR3nt: TGTGCCAGCAGCACGATACAGGGCTTTGGCGACGAGCAGTACTTC